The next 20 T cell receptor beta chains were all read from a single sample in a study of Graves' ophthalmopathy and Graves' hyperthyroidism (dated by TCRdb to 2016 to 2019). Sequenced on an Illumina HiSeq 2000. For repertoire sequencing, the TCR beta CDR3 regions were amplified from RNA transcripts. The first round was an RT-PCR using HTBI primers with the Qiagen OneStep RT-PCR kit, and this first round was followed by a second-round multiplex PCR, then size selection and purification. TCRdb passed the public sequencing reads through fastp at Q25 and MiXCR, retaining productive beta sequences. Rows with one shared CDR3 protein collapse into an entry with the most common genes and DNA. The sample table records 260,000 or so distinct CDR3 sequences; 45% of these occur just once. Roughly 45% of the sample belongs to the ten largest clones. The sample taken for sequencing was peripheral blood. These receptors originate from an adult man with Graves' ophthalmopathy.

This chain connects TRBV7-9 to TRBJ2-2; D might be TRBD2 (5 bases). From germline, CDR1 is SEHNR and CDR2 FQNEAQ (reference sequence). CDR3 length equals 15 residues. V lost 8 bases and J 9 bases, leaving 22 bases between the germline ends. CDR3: CASRVLARGPRELFF. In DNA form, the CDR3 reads TGTGCCAGCCGCGTTTTAGCGAGAGGGCCGCGGGAGCTGTTTTTT.

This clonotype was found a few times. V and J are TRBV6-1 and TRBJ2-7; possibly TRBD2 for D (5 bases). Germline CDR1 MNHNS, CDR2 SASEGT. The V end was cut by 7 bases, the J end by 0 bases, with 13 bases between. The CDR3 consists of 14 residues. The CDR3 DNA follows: TGTGCCAGCACAACAGAGCGGAGCTCCTACGAGCAGTACTTC. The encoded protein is CASTTERSSYEQYF.

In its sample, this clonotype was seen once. The DNA of the CDR3 is TGTGCCAGCAGCTTAGCGGCGGGGAGGGAAGGCTACACCTTC. Translating it yields CASSLAAGREGYTF. The chain combines TRBV7-2 with TRBJ1-2, with D uncertain. The germline CDR1 and CDR2 sequences are SGHTA and FQGNSA. The CDR3 is 14 amino acids. V lost 0 bases, J lost 8 bases, and 13 bases lay in between.

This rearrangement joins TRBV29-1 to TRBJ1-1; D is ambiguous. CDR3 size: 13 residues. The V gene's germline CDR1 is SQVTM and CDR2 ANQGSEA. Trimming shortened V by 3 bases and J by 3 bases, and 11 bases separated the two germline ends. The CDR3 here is CSVDTPDHTEAFF. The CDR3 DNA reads TGCAGCGTTGACACCCCCGACCACACTGAAGCTTTCTTT.

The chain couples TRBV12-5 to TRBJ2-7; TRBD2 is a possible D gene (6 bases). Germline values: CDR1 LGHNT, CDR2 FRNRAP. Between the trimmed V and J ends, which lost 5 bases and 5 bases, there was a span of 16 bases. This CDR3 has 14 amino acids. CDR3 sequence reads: CASGPPREWDEQYF. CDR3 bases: TGTGCTAGTGGTCCCCCACGGGAGTGGGACGAGCAGTACTTC.

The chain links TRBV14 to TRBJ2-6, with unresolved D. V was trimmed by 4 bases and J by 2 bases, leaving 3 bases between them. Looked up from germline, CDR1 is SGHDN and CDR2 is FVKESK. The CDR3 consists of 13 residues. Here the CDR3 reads CASSRTGANVLTF. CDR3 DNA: TGTGCCAGCAGCCGAACTGGGGCCAACGTCCTGACTTTC.

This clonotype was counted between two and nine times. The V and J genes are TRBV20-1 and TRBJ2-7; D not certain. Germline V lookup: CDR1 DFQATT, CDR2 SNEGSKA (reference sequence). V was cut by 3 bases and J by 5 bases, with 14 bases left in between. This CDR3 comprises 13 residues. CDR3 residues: CSASLEADNEQYF. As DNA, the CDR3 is TGCAGTGCTAGTCTCGAGGCTGACAACGAGCAGTACTTC.

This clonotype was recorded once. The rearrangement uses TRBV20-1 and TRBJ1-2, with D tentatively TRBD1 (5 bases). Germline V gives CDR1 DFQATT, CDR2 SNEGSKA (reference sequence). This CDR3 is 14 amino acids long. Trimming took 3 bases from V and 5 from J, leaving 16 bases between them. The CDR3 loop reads CSAREEGSRYGYTF. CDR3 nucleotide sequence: TGCAGTGCTAGGGAAGAGGGGTCGCGATATGGCTACACCTTC.

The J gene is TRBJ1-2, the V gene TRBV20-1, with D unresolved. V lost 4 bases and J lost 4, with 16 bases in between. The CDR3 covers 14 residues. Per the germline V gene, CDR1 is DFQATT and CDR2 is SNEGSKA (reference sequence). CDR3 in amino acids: CSAIEAGEIYGYTF. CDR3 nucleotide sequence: TGCAGTGCTATCGAGGCAGGAGAGATCTATGGCTACACCTTC.

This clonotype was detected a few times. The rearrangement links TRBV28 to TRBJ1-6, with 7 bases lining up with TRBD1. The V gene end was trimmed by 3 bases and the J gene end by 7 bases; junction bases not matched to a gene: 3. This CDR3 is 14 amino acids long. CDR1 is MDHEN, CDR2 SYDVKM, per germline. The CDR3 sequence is CASSFGTENSPLHF. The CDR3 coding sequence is TGTGCCAGCAGTTTCGGGACAGAGAATTCACCCCTCCACTTT.

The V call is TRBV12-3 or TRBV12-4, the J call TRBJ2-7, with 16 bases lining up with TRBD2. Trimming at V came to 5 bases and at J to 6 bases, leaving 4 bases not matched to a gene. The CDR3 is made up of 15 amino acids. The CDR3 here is CASSTGLAGGLEQYF. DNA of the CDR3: TGTGCCAGCAGTACGGGACTAGCGGGGGGGCTCGAGCAGTACTTC.

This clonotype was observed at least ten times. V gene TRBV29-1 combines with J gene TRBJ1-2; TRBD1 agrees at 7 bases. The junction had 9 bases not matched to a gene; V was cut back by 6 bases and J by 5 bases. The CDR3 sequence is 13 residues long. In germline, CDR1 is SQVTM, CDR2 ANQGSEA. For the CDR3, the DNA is TGCAGCGTCCCCATAGGACAGGAATATGGCTACACCTTC. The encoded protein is CSVPIGQEYGYTF.

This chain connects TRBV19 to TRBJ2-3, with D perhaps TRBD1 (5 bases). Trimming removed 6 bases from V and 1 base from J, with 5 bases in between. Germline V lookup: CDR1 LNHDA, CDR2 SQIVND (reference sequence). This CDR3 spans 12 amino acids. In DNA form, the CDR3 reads TGTGCCAGTAGCAGGGGCACAGATACGCAGTATTTT. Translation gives CASSRGTDTQYF. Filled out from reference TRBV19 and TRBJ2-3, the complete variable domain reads DGGITQSPKYLFRKEGQNVTLSCEQNLNHDAMYWYRQDPGQGLRLIYYSQIVNDFQKGDIAEGYSVSREKKESFPLTVTSAQKNPTAFYLCASSRGTDTQYFGPGTRLTVL.

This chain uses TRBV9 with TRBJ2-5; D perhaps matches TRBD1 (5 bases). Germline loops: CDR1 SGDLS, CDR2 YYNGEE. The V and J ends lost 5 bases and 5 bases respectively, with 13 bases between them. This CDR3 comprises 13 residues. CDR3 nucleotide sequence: TGTGCCAGCAGTTTAATGACAGCGGAGACCCAGTACTTC. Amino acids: CASSLMTAETQYF.

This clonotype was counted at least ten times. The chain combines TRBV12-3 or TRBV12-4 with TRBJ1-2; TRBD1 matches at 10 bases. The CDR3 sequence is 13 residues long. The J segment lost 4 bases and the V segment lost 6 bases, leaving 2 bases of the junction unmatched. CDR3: CASRWTGGYGYTF. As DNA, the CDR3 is TGTGCCAGCAGGTGGACAGGGGGCTATGGCTACACCTTC.

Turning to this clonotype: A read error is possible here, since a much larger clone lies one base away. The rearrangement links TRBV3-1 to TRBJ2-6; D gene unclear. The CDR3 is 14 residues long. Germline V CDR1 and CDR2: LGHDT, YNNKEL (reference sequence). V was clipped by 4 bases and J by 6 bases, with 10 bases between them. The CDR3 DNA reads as TGTGCCAGCAGCCCTGAGGTCGTGGCCAACGTCCTGACTTTC. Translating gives CASSPEVVANVLTF. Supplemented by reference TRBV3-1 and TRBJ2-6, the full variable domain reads DTAVSQTPKYLVTQMGNDKSIKCEQNLGHDTMYWYKQDSKKFLKIMFSYNNKELIINETVPNRFSPKSPDKAHLNLHINSLELGDSAVYFCASSPEVVANVLTFGAGSRLTVL.

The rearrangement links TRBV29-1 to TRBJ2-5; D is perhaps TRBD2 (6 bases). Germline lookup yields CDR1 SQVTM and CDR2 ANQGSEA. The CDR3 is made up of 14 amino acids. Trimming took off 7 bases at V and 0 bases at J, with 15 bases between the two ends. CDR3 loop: CSATQDYNQETQYF. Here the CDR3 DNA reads TGCAGCGCCACCCAGGACTATAACCAAGAGACCCAGTACTTC.

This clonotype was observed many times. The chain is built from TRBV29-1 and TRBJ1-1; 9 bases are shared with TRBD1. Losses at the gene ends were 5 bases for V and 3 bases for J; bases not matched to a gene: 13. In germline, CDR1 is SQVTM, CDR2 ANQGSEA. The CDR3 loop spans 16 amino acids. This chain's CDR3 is CSVSVPGQGEDTEAFF. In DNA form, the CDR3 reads TGCAGCGTTTCCGTCCCGGGACAGGGCGAGGACACTGAAGCTTTCTTT.

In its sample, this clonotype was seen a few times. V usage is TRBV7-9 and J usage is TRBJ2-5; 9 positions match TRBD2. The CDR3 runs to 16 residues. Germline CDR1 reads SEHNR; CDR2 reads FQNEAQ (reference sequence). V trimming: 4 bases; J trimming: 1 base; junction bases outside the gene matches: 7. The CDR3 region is CASSSRIAGAQETQYF. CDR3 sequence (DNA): TGTGCCAGCAGCTCTCGGATAGCGGGGGCCCAAGAGACCCAGTACTTC.

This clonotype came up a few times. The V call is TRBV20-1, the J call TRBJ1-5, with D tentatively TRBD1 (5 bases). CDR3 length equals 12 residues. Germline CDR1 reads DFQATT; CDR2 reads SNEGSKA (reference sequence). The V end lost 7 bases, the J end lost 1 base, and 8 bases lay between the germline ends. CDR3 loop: CSGRVSNQPQHF. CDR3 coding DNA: TGCAGTGGCAGGGTAAGCAATCAGCCCCAGCATTTT.